The 30 T cell receptor beta chains below were found in one sample sequenced in a study of regulatory T cells in long-lasting Graves disease. Time point here: persistent/refractory GD, antithyroid drugs over 5 years with positive TRAb. PBMC RNA served as the TCR library source. For TCR beta, libraries came from iRepertoire HTBI primers and Arm-PCR of CDR3 regions. Via MiXCR, TCRdb re-called the multiplex PCR reads, giving one row per CDR3 protein. The table shows around 460,000 distinct CDR3 sequences, with 20% to 25% occurring only once. Sequenced here: peripheral blood mononuclear cells (PBMCs), sampled when the disease was refractory, from a patient treated with antithyroid drugs. Source of these receptors: a female donor with Graves disease.

This clonotype turned up a few times. V is TRBV14 and J is TRBJ2-3, with D possibly matching TRBD1 (5 bases). The V end was cut by 4 bases, the J end by 0 bases, with 11 bases between. This CDR3 comprises 15 residues. Looked up from germline, CDR1 is SGHDN and CDR2 is FVKESK. The CDR3, as DNA: TGTGCCAGCAGCCTCACAGGTTTTAGCACAGATACGCAGTATTTT. This translates into CASSLTGFSTDTQYF.

The V and J genes are TRBV4-1 and TRBJ2-7; maybe TRBD2 (5 bases). The CDR3 runs 15 residues. V was shortened by 0 bases and J by 3 bases, with 12 bases between the two germline ends. Per the germline V gene, CDR1 is MGHRA and CDR2 is YSYEKL. The CDR3 loop reads CASSQERGLYYEQYF. The DNA of the CDR3 is TGCGCCAGCAGCCAAGAAAGAGGACTCTACTACGAGCAGTACTTC.

The genes are TRBV20-1 and TRBJ2-4; the D gene is possibly TRBD2 (7 bases). V lost 1 base and J lost 0, with 19 bases in between. Germline CDR1 and CDR2: DFQATT and SNEGSKA (reference sequence). This CDR3 is 18 amino acids long. This CDR3 reads CSARGRARGTLAKNIQYF. The CDR3 DNA reads as TGCAGTGCTAGAGGGCGGGCGCGGGGGACATTAGCCAAAAACATTCAGTACTTC.

This clonotype has more than one count but fewer than ten. The chain links TRBV20-1 to TRBJ1-5; D remains unclear. The CDR3 contains 13 residues. Germline loops: CDR1 DFQATT, CDR2 SNEGSKA (reference sequence). V was cut by 6 bases and J by 5 bases, with 14 bases left in between. The CDR3 sequence: CSAREALHQPQHF. The CDR3 nucleotides read TGCAGTGCGAGGGAGGCGCTCCATCAGCCCCAGCATTTT.

The sample holds many counts of this clonotype. The chain has TRBV19 and TRBJ2-7; either TRBD1 or TRBD2 may supply D (5 bases each). CDR1 LNHDA and CDR2 SQIVND come from the germline V gene (reference sequence). This CDR3 comprises 15 residues. V lost 4 bases, J lost 0 bases, and 13 bases lay in between. In DNA form, the CDR3 reads TGTGCCAGTAGTACGGCCGGGACGGCCTCCTACGAGCAGTACTTC. Amino acid sequence: CASSTAGTASYEQYF. Full variable domain (rest looked up from reference TRBV19 and TRBJ2-7): DGGITQSPKYLFRKEGQNVTLSCEQNLNHDAMYWYRQDPGQGLRLIYYSQIVNDFQKGDIAEGYSVSREKKESFPLTVTSAQKNPTAFYLCASSTAGTASYEQYFGPGTRLTVT.

About this clonotype: A much larger clone differs by one base, so this may be a read error. The rearrangement joins TRBV5-6 to TRBJ2-7, with D unresolved. The CDR3 extends over 14 amino acids. CDR1 and CDR2 (germline): SGHDT, YYEEEE. V dropped 0 bases and J dropped 5 bases, with 12 bases sitting between them. The CDR3 sequence is CASSLAGRTHEQYF. CDR3 coding DNA: TGTGCCAGCAGCTTGGCCGGCAGAACCCACGAGCAGTACTTC.

This clonotype was seen a few times. The chain joins TRBV7-2 to TRBJ2-7, with 8 nucleotides matching TRBD2. Germline-derived CDR1 and CDR2 are SGHTA and FQGNSA. This CDR3 is 15 amino acids long. V shed 5 bases, J shed 6 bases, and the junction held 12 bases outside the gene matches. DNA for the CDR3: TGTGCCAGCAGCCCCGTAAGCGGGGGTTCGGGCGAGCAGTACTTC. This encodes CASSPVSGGSGEQYF.

This clonotype was counted only a few times. The rearrangement joins TRBV29-1 to TRBJ2-7; D call uncertain. Germline-derived CDR1 and CDR2 are SQVTM and ANQGSEA. Trimming took off 4 bases at V and 2 bases at J, with 9 bases between the two ends. The CDR3 extends over 12 amino acids. The CDR3 region is CSVAYPPYEQYF. For the CDR3, the DNA is TGCAGCGTTGCATACCCACCCTACGAGCAGTACTTC.

The rearrangement uses TRBV7-9 and TRBJ1-4; D gene uncertain. The CDR3 totals 15 residues. V shed 0 bases and J shed 8 bases, with 13 bases lying between them. CDR1 and CDR2 (germline): SEHNR, FQNEAQ (reference sequence). CDR3 sequence (DNA): TGTGCCAGCAGCTTAGCGTCAGGACCTTGGGAAAAACTGTTTTTT. It yields the protein CASSLASGPWEKLFF.

This clonotype was counted between two and nine times. This sequence joins TRBV7-9 and TRBJ1-2; TRBD1 matches 11 bases. V lost 3 bases and J lost 8; bases outside the gene matches: 8. The CDR3 loop spans 15 amino acids. Germline loops: CDR1 SEHNR, CDR2 FQNEAQ (reference sequence). The CDR3, as DNA: TGTGCCAGCAGCTTCGGGGACAGGGGGTCGGAGGGCTACACCTTC. It specifies CASSFGDRGSEGYTF.

At least ten counts were recorded for this clonotype. The rearrangement joins TRBV3-1 to TRBJ1-3; tentatively, D is TRBD1 (5 bases). The V end lost 8 bases, the J end lost 2 bases, and 13 bases lay between the germline ends. The CDR3 spans 14 residues. CDR1 is LGHDT and CDR2 is YNNKEL in the germline V gene (reference sequence). The CDR3 spells CASVSKGTGNTIYF. The CDR3 DNA sequence: TGTGCCAGCGTATCGAAGGGGACTGGAAACACCATATATTTT.

The chain links TRBV20-1 to TRBJ2-1; D is unclear. This CDR3 contains 15 residues. The V gene lost 1 base and the J gene lost 0 bases, with 10 bases spanning the gap. CDR1 DFQATT and CDR2 SNEGSKA come from the germline V gene (reference sequence). This CDR3 reads CSARGKGVSYNEQFF. In DNA form, the CDR3 reads TGCAGTGCTAGAGGGAAAGGTGTCTCCTACAATGAGCAGTTCTTC.

Of note for this clonotype: With a much larger clone just one base away, this may be a read error. The conserved final phenylalanine or tryptophan is absent from the CDR3, which likely points to a read error. CDR3 in amino acids: CASNSQEGGNYGYTS. CDR3 in DNA: TGTGCCAGTAACTCCCAGGAGGGGGGTAACTATGGCTACACCTCC. The chain joins TRBV19 to TRBJ1-2; D might be TRBD1 (6 bases). V lost 7 bases and J 1 base, leaving 16 bases between the germline ends. Per the germline V gene, CDR1 is LNHDA and CDR2 is SQIVND (reference sequence). This CDR3 spans 15 amino acids.

The CDR3 DNA reads as TGTGCCAGCAGTGATACAGGGGGCGGGGAGCCCCAGCATTTT. Protein: CASSDTGGGEPQHF. The J gene is TRBJ1-5, the V gene TRBV6-1, with 9 bases aligning to TRBD1. The CDR3 covers 14 residues. Per the germline V gene, CDR1 is MNHNS and CDR2 is SASEGT. V shed 3 bases, J shed 8 bases, and the junction held 5 bases outside the gene matches.

The gene calls are TRBV6-5 and TRBJ1-5, with a possible D match to TRBD1 (5 bases). The V gene lost 0 bases and the J gene lost 2 bases, with 11 bases spanning the gap. The CDR3 sequence is 16 residues long. Per germline, CDR1 MNHEY and CDR2 SVGAGI. The CDR3 region is CASSYSGPGGNQPQHF. CDR3 nucleotide sequence: TGTGCCAGCAGTTACTCGGGACCCGGGGGCAATCAGCCCCAGCATTTT.

The chain employs TRBV30 and TRBJ1-5; D unresolved. The CDR3 runs 15 residues. The germline gives CDR1 GTSNPN, CDR2 SVGIG (reference sequence). Trimming removed 1 base at V and 7 bases at J, with 17 bases between. The CDR3 DNA is TGTGCCTGGAGTGGAAAGGGCGCCGGGCAACAGCCCCAGCATTTT. Encoded protein: CAWSGKGAGQQPQHF. Full variable domain (missing parts from reference TRBV30 and TRBJ1-5): SQTIHQWPATLVQPVGSPLSLECTVEGTSNPNLYWYRQAAGRGLQLLFYSVGIGQISSEVPQNLSASRPQDRQFILSSKKLLLSDSGFYLCAWSGKGAGQQPQHFGDGTRLSIL.

The sample holds a few counts of this clonotype. CDR3 DNA: TGTGCCAGCAGCCAAGATGGTACAGCTTACACTGAAGCTTTCTTT. Amino acid sequence: CASSQDGTAYTEAFF. This chain joins TRBV14 and TRBJ1-1; D is unresolved. Germline V CDR1 and CDR2: SGHDN, FVKESK. Trimming stripped 0 bases from V and 3 bases from J, with 11 bases between. This CDR3 comprises 15 residues. Supplemented by reference TRBV14 and TRBJ1-1, the full variable domain reads EAGVTQFPSHSVIEKGQTVTLRCDPISGHDNLYWYRRVMGKEIKFLLHFVKESKQDESGMPNNRFLAERTGGTYSTLKVQPAELEDSGVYFCASSQDGTAYTEAFFGQGTRLTVV.

The sample holds many counts of this clonotype. The rearrangement joins TRBV29-1 to TRBJ1-2, with D maybe TRBD1 (5 bases). V was pared by 6 bases and J by 10 bases, with 21 bases between. CDR3 length equals 13 residues. CDR1 is SQVTM, CDR2 ANQGSEA, per germline. The CDR3 DNA reads as TGCAGCGTCCTTCCACTAGCGGGGCAAATCTACACCTTC. It specifies CSVLPLAGQIYTF.

This clonotype was seen repeatedly, ten times or more. The rearrangement uses TRBV11-2 and TRBJ2-5; maybe TRBD2 (5 bases). This CDR3 spans 14 amino acids. Trimming removed 5 bases from V and 2 bases from J, with 12 bases in between. Looked up from germline, CDR1 is SGHAT and CDR2 is FQNNGV. Here the CDR3 DNA reads TGTGCCAGCAGCAATATAGCGTCTCAAGAGACCCAGTACTTC. Translation gives CASSNIASQETQYF. The complete variable domain, with remaining parts taken from reference TRBV11-2 and TRBJ2-5, reads EAGVAQSPRYKIIEKRQSVAFWCNPISGHATLYWYQQILGQGPKLLIQFQNNGVVDDSQLPKDRFSAERLKGVDSTLKIQPAKLEDSAVYLCASSNIASQETQYFGPGTRLLVL.

This clonotype was recorded many times. The chain carries TRBV12-3 or TRBV12-4 and TRBJ2-2; a weak D match, TRBD2 (5 bases). Trimming cost V 2 bases and J 4 bases, with 8 bases left between them. This CDR3 has 14 amino acids. CDR3 DNA sequence: TGTGCCAGCAGTTTATTAGCGAGCACCGGGGAGCTGTTTTTT. Translating it yields CASSLLASTGELFF.

Only a few counts were recorded for this clonotype. Given a much more abundant clone one base away, this may be a read error. This rearrangement joins TRBV12-3 or TRBV12-4 to TRBJ1-2; maybe TRBD1 (5 bases). This CDR3 contains 14 residues. The CDR3 DNA follows: TGTGCCGGCAGTCCCCCGGGACCAAGAGGGGGCTACACCTTC. This encodes CAGSPPGPRGGYTF.

This clonotype showed up just a few times. The rearrangement links TRBV14 to TRBJ2-4; D remains unclear. V lost 0 bases to trimming and J lost 2 bases, with 11 bases between them. Germline CDR1 SGHDN, CDR2 FVKESK. The CDR3 runs to 16 residues. The CDR3 region has the DNA TGTGCCAGCAGCCAAGAGGCGCGGCCGCCCAAAAACATTCAGTACTTC. Protein sequence: CASSQEARPPKNIQYF.

Only one count was recorded for this clonotype. The genes are TRBV28 and TRBJ1-1; TRBD1 aligns across 8 bases. The CDR3 is made up of 16 amino acids. Germline V gene lookup returns CDR1 MDHEN and CDR2 SYDVKM. The V and J ends lost 2 bases and 1 base, in that order; junction bases with no gene match: 6. The CDR3 here is CASSLKGGTGNTEAFF. The CDR3 DNA follows: TGTGCCAGCAGTTTAAAGGGCGGGACAGGGAACACTGAAGCTTTCTTT.

This clonotype has a count of ten or more. The chain combines TRBV10-3 with TRBJ1-1; D perhaps matches TRBD1 (6 bases). Between the trimmed V and J ends, which lost 0 bases and 6 bases, there was a span of 14 bases. The CDR3 contains 15 residues. The germline V gene has CDR1 ENHRY and CDR2 SYGVKD. The CDR3 sequence is CAISESGFRGAEAFF. The CDR3 DNA is TGTGCCATCAGTGAGTCGGGATTCAGGGGCGCTGAAGCTTTCTTT.

This clonotype was counted ten times or more. The chain is built from TRBV28 and TRBJ2-5; the D call may be TRBD1 or TRBD2 (6 bases each). Trimming left V 6 bases short and J 7 bases short, with 15 bases between. The germline V gene has CDR1 MDHEN and CDR2 SYDVKM. The CDR3 is 13 amino acids. CDR3 residues: CASRGGHSRTQYF. The DNA for the CDR3 is TGTGCCAGCAGGGGGGGACATAGTAGGACCCAGTACTTC.

This clonotype showed up many times. The chain joins TRBV12-3 or TRBV12-4 to TRBJ1-1; D ambiguous. The CDR3 totals 13 residues. Trimming took 4 bases from V and 0 from J, leaving 6 bases between them. CDR3 in DNA: TGTGCCAGCAGTTACCTAGTGAACACTGAAGCTTTCTTT. This gives the protein CASSYLVNTEAFF.

About this clonotype: A much larger clone lies a single base off, so this may be a read error. V is TRBV3-1 and J is TRBJ1-1, with D possibly matching TRBD1 (6 bases). This CDR3 is 12 amino acids long. Germline CDR1 reads LGHDT; CDR2 reads YNNKEL (reference sequence). CDR3 in DNA: TGTGCCAGCACGGGACAACGGTTTGTTCCTTCCTTT. Translated, it gives CASTGQRFVPSF.

V is TRBV28 and J is TRBJ2-3, with 7 bases fitting TRBD2. CDR3 length equals 15 residues. The V and J ends lost 6 bases and 2 bases, in that order; junction bases with no gene match: 8. CDR1 MDHEN and CDR2 SYDVKM come from the germline V gene. The CDR3 spells CASSRTSAYTDTQYF. DNA of the CDR3: TGTGCCAGCAGCCGTACTAGCGCCTACACAGATACGCAGTATTTT.

The chain has TRBV19 and TRBJ2-7, with D possibly TRBD2 on 5 matching bases. Germline assignment: CDR1 LNHDA and CDR2 SQIVND (reference sequence). The CDR3 contains 17 residues. V lost 1 base and J 0 bases, leaving 16 bases between the germline ends. DNA of the CDR3: TGTGCCAGTAGTATAGGGTCCGGACTCGACGGCTCCTACGAGCAGTACTTC. It is translated as CASSIGSGLDGSYEQYF.

This clonotype was recorded many times. The chain is built from TRBV5-5 and TRBJ2-7, with D tentatively TRBD2 (6 bases). CDR3 length equals 13 residues. Trimming shortened V by 4 bases and J by 2 bases, and 10 bases separated the two germline ends. Germline-derived CDR1 and CDR2 are SGHKS and YYEKEE (reference sequence). In nucleotides, the CDR3 is TGTGCCAGCAGCGGGGAGGTGACCTACGAGCAGTACTTC. This sequence encodes CASSGEVTYEQYF.